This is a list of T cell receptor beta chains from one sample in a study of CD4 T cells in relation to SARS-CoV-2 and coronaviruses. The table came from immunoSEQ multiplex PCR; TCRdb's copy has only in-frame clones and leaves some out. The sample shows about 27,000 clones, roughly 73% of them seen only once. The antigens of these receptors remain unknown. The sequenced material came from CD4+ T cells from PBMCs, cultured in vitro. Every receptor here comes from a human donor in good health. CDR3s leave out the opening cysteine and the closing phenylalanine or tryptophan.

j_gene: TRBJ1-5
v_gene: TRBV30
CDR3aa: AWSSPFGGRSNQPQH

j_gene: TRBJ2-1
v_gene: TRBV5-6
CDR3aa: ASSPIGTSGDNEQF

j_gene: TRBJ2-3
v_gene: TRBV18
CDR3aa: ASSPSPGATDTQY

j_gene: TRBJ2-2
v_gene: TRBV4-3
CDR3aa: ASSQVYGGGQVNGELF

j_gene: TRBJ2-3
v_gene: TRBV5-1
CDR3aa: ASSSQGTDTQY

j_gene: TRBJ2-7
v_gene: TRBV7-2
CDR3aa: ASSPTVSSGFYEQY

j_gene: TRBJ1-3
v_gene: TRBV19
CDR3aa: ASSSGGSLWNTIY

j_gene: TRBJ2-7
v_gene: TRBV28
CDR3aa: ASSFPGGAYEQY

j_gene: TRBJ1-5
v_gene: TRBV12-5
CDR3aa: ASGLGQGKPQH

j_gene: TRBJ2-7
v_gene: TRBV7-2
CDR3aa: ASSLDTGSYEQY

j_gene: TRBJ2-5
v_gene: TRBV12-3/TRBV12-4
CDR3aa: ASSLYETQY

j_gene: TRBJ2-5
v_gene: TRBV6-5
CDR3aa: ASRTWVGETQY

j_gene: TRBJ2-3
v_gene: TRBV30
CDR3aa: AWSERPPDTQY

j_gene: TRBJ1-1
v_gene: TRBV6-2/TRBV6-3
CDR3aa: ASSYEPNTEAF

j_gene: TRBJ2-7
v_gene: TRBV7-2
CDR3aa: ASSLPGSYEQY

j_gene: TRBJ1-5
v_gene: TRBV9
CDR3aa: ASSGGDSNQPQH

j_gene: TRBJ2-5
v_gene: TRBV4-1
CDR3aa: ASSQDLTSQETQY

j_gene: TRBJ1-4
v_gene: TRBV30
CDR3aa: AWSVQVGPNEKLF

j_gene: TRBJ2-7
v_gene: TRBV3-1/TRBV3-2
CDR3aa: ASSQDRGFEQY

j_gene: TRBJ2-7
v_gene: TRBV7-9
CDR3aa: ASSAPPRGLYEQY

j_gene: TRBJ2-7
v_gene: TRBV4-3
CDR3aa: ASSQNVPGHTLNYEQY

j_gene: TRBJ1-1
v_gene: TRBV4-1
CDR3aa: ASSQGTRQTPRGTEAF

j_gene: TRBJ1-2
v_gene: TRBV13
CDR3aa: ASTPGQGYGYT

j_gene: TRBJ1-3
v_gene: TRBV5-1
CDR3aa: ASSPDYSGNTIY

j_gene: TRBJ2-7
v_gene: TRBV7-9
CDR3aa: ASSFTGGSSYEQY

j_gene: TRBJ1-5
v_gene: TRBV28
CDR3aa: ASSPPAGTQTTRKYSNQPQH

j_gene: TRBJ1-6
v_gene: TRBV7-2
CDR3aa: ASSSSGRSYNSPLH

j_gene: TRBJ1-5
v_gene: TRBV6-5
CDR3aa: ASSYKGEKDNQPQH

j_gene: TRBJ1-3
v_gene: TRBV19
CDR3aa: ASSIGSGNTIY

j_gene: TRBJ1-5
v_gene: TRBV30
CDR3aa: AWSTASNQPQH

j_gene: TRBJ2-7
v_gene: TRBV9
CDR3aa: ASSVDEQGYEQY

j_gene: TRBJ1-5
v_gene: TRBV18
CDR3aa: ASSPNREGQPQH

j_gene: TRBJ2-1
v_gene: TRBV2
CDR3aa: ASSVSPNEQF

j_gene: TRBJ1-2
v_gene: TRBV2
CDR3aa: ASSPGQGSVFGYT

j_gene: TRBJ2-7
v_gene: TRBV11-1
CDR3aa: ASSPRDRGVYEQY

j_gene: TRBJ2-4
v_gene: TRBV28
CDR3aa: ASSLHGGGSGWGNIQY

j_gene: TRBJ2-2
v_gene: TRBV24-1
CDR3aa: ATSNSLTNTGELF

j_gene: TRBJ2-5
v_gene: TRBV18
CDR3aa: ASSPSLGEGTQY

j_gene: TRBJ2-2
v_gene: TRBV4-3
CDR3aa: ASSQDGLAQDTGELF

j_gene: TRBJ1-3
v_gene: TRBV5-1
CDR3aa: ASSLDPGELLSGNTIY

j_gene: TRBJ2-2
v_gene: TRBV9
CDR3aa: ASSVGGREFGELF

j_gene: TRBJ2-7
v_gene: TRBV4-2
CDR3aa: ASSQDWTGEWQY

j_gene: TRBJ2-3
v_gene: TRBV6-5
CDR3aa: ASSYSNSTDTQY

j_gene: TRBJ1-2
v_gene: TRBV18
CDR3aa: ASSPTSNYGYT

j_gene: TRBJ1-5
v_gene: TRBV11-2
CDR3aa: ASSPQGQHSNQPQH

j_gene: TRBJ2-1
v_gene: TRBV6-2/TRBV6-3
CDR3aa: ASSPRTSGDYNEQF

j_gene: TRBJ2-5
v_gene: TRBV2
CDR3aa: ASSGQGKETQY

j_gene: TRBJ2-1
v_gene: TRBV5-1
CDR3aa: ASSFDGSSYNEQF

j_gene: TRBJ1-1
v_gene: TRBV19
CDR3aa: ASSIFLPTYEAF

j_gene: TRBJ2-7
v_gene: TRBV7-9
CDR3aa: ASSHDWQLQY

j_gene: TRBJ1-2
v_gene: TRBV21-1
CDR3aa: ASSKDRAGYT

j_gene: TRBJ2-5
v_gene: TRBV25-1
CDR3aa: ASKRQETQY

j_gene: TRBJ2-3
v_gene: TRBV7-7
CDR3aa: ASSSTSSGGQY

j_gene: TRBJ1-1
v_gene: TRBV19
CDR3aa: ASSILNTEAF

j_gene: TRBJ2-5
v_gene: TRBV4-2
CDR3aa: ASSQQSGRKETQY

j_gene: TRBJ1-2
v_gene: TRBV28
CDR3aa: ASSFGTYRYGVDNYGYT

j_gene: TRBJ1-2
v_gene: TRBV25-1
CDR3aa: ASRDRGIYGYT

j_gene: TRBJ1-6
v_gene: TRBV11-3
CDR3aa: ASSLDRDSPLH

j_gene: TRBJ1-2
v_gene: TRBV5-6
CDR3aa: ASSLAGQGWGYT